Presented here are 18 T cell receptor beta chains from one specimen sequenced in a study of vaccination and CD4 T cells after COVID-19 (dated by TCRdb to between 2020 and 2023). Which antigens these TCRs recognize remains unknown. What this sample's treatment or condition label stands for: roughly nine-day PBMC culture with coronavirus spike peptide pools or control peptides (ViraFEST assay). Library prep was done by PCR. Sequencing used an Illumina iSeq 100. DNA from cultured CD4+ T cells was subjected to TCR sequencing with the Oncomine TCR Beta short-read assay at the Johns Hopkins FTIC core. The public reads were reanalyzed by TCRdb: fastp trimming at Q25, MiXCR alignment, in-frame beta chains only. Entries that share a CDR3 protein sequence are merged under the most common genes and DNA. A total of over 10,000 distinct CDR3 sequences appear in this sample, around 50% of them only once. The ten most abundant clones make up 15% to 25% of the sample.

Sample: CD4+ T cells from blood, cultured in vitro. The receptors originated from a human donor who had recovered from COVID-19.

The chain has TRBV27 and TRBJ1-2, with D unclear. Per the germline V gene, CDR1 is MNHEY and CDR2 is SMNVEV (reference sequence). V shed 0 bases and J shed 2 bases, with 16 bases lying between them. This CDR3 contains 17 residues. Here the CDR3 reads CASSLSMAGPANYGYTF. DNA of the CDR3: TGTGCCAGCAGTTTATCGATGGCCGGGCCGGCCAACTATGGCTACACCTTC.

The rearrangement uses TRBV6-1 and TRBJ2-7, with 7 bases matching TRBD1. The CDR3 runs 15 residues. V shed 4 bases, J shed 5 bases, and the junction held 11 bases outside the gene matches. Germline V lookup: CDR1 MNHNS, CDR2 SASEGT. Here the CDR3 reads CASSVNRDSRHEQYF. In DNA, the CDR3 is TGTGCCAGCAGTGTAAACCGGGACAGCCGCCACGAGCAGTACTTC.

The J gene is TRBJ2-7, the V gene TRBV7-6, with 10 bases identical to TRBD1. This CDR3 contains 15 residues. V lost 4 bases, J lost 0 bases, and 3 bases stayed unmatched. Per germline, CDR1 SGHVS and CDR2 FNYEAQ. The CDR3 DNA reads TGTGCCAGCAGCTGGGGACAGGGGCCCTCCTACGAGCAGTACTTC. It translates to CASSWGQGPSYEQYF.

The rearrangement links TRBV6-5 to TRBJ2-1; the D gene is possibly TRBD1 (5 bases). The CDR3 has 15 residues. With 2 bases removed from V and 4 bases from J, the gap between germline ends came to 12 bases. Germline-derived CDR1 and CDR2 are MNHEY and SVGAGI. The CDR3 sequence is CASSYGAVRYNEQFF. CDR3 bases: TGTGCCAGCAGTTACGGGGCGGTAAGGTACAATGAGCAGTTCTTC.

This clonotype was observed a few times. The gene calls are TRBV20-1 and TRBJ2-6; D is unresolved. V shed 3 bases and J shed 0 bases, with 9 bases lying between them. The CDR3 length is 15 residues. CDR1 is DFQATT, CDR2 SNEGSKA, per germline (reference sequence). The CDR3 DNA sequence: TGCAGTGCTAGTACTCGGGTCTCTGGGGCCAACGTCCTGACTTTC. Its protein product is CSASTRVSGANVLTF.

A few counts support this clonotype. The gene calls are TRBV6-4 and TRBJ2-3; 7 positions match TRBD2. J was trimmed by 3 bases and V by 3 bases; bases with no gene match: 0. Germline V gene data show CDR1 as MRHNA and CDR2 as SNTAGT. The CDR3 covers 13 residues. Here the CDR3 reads CASSERETDTQYF. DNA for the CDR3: TGTGCCAGCAGTGAGCGGGAGACAGATACGCAGTATTTT.

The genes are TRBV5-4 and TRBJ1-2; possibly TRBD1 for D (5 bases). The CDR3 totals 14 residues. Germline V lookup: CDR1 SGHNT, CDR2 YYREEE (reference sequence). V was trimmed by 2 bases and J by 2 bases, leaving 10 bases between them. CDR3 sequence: CASSFLDTNYGYTF. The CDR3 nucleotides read TGTGCCAGCAGCTTCCTGGACACAAACTATGGCTACACCTTC.

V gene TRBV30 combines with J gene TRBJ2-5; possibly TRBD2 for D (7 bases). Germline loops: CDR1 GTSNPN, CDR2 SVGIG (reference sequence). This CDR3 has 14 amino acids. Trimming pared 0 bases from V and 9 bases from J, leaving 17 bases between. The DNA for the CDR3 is TGTGCCTGGAGTGTACAGGGTAGGGGAGGGGCCCAGTACTTC. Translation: CAWSVQGRGGAQYF.

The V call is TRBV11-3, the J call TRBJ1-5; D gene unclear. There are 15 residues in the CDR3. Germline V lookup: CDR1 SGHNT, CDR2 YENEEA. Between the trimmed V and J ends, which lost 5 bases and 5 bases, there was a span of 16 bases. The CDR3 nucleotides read TGTGCCAGCAGCCGCCTGTACCCTCCGCATCAGCCCCAGCATTTT. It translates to CASSRLYPPHQPQHF.

CDR3 bases: TGTGCCAGCAGCCAAGCCCTAGCGGGAGGTCTTCCAGATACGCAGTATTTT. It translates to CASSQALAGGLPDTQYF. The chain is built from TRBV4-2 and TRBJ2-3; 11 bases match TRBD2. The CDR3 contains 17 residues. V dropped 1 base and J dropped 4; count of bases not matched to a gene: 7. In germline, CDR1 is LGHNA, CDR2 YNFKEQ.

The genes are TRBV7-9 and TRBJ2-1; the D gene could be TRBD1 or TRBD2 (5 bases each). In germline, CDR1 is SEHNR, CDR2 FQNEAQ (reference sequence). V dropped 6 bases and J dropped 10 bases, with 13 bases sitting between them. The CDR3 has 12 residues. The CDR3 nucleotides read TGTGCCAGCAGTTGGGGACGCGGCGAGCAGTTCTTC. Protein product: CASSWGRGEQFF.

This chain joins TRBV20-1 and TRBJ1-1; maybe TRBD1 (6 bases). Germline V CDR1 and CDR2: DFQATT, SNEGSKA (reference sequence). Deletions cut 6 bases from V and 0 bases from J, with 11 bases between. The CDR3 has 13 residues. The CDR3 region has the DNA TGCAGTGCCACGGGGACATTGAACACTGAAGCTTTCTTT. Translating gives CSATGTLNTEAFF.

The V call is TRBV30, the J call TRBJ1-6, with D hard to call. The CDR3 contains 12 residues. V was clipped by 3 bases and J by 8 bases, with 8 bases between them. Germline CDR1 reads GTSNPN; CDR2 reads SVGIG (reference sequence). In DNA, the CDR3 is TGTGCCTGGAGCCGGTCGGATTCACCCCTCCACTTT. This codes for CAWSRSDSPLHF.

CDR3 sequence: CASSSFENTGELFF. As DNA, the CDR3 is TGTGCCAGCAGCTCCTTCGAGAACACCGGGGAGCTGTTTTTT. The chain couples TRBV11-3 to TRBJ2-2; D call uncertain. CDR1 and CDR2 (germline): SGHNT, YENEEA. The CDR3 runs 14 residues. V was cut by 4 bases and J by 1 base, with 7 bases left in between.

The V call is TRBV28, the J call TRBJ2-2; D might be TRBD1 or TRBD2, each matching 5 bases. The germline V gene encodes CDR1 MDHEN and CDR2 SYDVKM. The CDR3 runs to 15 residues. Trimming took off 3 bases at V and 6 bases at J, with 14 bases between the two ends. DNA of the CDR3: TGTGCCAGCAGTTTCCCAGGGAGTCGCGCCGGGGAGCTGTTTTTT. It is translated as CASSFPGSRAGELFF.

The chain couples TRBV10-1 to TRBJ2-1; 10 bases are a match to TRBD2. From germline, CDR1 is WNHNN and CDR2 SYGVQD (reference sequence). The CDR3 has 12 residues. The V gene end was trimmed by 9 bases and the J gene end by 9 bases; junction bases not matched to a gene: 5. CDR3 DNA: TGCGCCAGGTTAAGCGGGAGGGGTGAGCAGTTCTTC. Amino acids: CARLSGRGEQFF.

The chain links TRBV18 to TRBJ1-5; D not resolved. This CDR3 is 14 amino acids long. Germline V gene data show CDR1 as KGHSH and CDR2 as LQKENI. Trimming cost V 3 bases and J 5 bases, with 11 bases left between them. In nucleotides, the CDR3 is TGTGCCAGCTCACCTTATGAATCGGATCAGCCCCAGCATTTT. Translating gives CASSPYESDQPQHF.

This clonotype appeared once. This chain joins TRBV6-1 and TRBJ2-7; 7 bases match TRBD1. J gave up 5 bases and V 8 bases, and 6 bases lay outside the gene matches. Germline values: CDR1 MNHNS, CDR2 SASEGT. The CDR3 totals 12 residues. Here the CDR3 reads CASGSGGNEQYF. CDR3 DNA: TGTGCCAGCGGCTCAGGGGGAAACGAGCAGTACTTC.